The next 7 T cell receptor beta chains were all read from a single sample in a study of shared clonotypes between healthy human individuals. Clones were read by immunoSEQ multiplex PCR, and TCRdb kept only the in-frame ones, dropping some. The sample records about 2 million clones, 85% to 95% being singletons. Cells designated naive CD8 were CD45RO-negative and were positively selected for CCR7, with terminally differentiated effector memory CD45RA+ cells excluded. Sequencing was carried out using naive CD8+ T cells sorted from blood. These receptors all stem from a man between 18 and 29 years old in good health.

The CDR3 protein is CASSPTISGANVLTF. CDR3 coding DNA: TGTGCCAGCAGTCCAACCATCTCTGGGGCCAACGTCCTGACTTTC. This chain connects TRBV27 to TRBJ2-6, with D uncertain. The CDR3 has 15 residues. The germline V gene has CDR1 MNHEY and CDR2 SMNVEV (reference sequence). The V gene lost 5 bases and the J gene lost 0 bases, with 8 bases spanning the gap.

The chain is built from TRBV28 and TRBJ2-7, with D unclear. The CDR3 spans 14 residues. Trimming shortened V by 3 bases and J by 3 bases, and 12 bases separated the two germline ends. CDR1 is MDHEN, CDR2 SYDVKM, per germline. The CDR3 region has the DNA TGTGCCAGCAGTTTCAGAACAGAAGGCTACGAGCAGTACTTC. Translation gives CASSFRTEGYEQYF.

Turning to this clone: The sample holds other DNA sequences that translate to the same CDR3. The chain employs TRBV9 and TRBJ2-3; D gene uncertain. V gave up 0 bases and J gave up 3 bases, with 5 bases separating them. This CDR3 contains 13 residues. Germline V gene data show CDR1 as SGDLS and CDR2 as YYNGEE. Here the CDR3 DNA reads TGTGCCAGCAGCGTAGAAAGGACAGATACGCAGTATTTT. As protein: CASSVERTDTQYF. Drawing the rest from reference TRBV9 and TRBJ2-3, the complete variable domain is DSGVTQTPKHLITATGQRVTLRCSPRSGDLSVYWYQQSLDQGLQFLIQYYNGEERAKGNILERFSAQQFPDLHSELNLSSLELGDSALYFCASSVERTDTQYFGPGTRLTVL.

The genes are TRBV7-9 and TRBJ2-2; D remains unclear. The CDR3 consists of 15 residues. V lost 5 bases and J lost 2, with 12 bases in between. The germline CDR1 and CDR2 sequences are SEHNR and FQNEAQ (reference sequence). As DNA, the CDR3 is TGTGCCAGCAGCCTGACGGACCCTAACACCGGGGAGCTGTTTTTT. It specifies CASSLTDPNTGELFF. Full variable domain (outside the CDR3, taken from reference TRBV7-9 and TRBJ2-2): DTGVSQNPRHKITKRGQNVTFRCDPISEHNRLYWYRQTLGQGPEFLTYFQNEAQLEKSRLLSDRFSAERPKGSFSTLEIQRTEQGDSAMYLCASSLTDPNTGELFFGEGSRLTVL.

The chain combines TRBV19 with TRBJ1-1; D ambiguous. Germline V gives CDR1 LNHDA, CDR2 SQIVND (reference sequence). V gave up 9 bases and J gave up 1 base, with 15 bases separating them. The CDR3 length is 14 residues. This CDR3 is CASRSGSENTEAFF. The CDR3 DNA follows: TGTGCCAGCCGATCGGGGTCGGAGAACACTGAAGCTTTCTTT.

This clone was counted between two and nine times. The chain uses TRBV13 and TRBJ1-1; TRBD1 agrees at 7 bases. V lost 4 bases to trimming and J lost 4 bases; unmatched junction nucleotides: 3. This CDR3 region has 13 residues. Germline CDR1 is PRHDT and CDR2 is FYEKMQ (reference sequence). The CDR3 protein is CASSSTGTTEAFF. In DNA form, the CDR3 reads TGTGCCAGCAGCTCGACAGGGACCACTGAAGCTTTCTTT.

CDR3 in DNA: TGTGCCAGCAGCCCGAGGGGGCAGAGCGGGGAGCTGTTTTTT. Protein product: CASSPRGQSGELFF. The chain is built from TRBV13 and TRBJ2-2; 7 positions match TRBD1. J was trimmed by 7 bases and V by 5 bases; bases with no gene match: 7. Germline V gene sequence: CDR1 PRHDT, CDR2 FYEKMQ (reference sequence). The CDR3 totals 14 residues.